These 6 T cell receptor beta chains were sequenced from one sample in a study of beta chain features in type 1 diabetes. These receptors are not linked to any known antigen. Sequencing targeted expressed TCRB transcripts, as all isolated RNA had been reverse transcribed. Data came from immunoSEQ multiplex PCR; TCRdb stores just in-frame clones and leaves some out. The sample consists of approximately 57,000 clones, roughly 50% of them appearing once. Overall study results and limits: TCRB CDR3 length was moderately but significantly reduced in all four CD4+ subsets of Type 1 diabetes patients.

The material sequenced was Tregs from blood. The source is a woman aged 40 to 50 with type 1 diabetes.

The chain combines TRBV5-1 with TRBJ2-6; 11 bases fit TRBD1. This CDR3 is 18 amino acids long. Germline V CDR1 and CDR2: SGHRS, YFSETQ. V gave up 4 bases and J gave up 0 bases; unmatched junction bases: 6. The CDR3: CASSPWTGGISGANVLTF. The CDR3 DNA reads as TGCGCCAGCAGCCCATGGACAGGGGGCATCTCTGGGGCCAACGTCCTGACTTTC.

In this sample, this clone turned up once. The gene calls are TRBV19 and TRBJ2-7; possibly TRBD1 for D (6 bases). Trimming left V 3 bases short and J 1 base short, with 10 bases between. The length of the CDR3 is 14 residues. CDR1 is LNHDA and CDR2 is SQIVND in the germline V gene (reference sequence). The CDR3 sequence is CASSILGQSYEQYF. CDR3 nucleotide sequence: TGTGCCAGTAGTATCCTCGGACAGTCCTACGAGCAGTACTTC.

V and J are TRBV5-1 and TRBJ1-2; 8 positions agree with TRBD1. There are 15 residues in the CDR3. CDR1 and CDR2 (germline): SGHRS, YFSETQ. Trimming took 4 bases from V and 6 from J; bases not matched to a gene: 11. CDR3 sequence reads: CASSPNAGGEDGYTF. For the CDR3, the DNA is TGCGCCAGCAGCCCCAACGCAGGGGGCGAAGATGGCTACACCTTC.

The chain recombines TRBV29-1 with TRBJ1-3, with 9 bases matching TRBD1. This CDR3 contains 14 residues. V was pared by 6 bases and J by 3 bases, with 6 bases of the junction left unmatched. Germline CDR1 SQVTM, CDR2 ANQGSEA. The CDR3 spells CSVTDRGSGNTIYF. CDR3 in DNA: TGCAGCGTAACGGACAGGGGAAGTGGAAACACCATATATTTT.

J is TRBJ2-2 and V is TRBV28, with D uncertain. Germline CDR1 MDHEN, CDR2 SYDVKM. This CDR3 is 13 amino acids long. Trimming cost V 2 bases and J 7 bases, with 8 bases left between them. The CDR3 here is CASSLRLHGELFF. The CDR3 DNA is TGTGCCAGCAGTTTAAGACTCCACGGGGAGCTGTTTTTT.

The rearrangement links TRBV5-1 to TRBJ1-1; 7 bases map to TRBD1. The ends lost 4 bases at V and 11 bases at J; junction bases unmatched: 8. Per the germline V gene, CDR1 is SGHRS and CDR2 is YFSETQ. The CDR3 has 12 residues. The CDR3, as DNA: TGCGCCAGCAGCCCCCCGACAGGGCGGGCTTTCTTT. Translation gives CASSPPTGRAFF.